The 23 T cell receptor beta chains listed next were all sequenced from one sample in a study of cytomegalovirus exposure and HLA in healthy donors. The PCR ran on 60 Vbeta and 13 Jbeta primers. Clones were sequenced by immunoSEQ multiplex PCR, and TCRdb holds only the in-frame ones, with some missing. The sample consists of about 160,000 clones, 60% to 85% of them appearing once. Source material: PBMCs. The source is a woman between 45 and 65 years old in good health and CMV-seropositive.

This chain joins TRBV10-1 and TRBJ1-2, with no clear D. Trimming pared 5 bases from V and 3 bases from J, leaving 10 bases between. The CDR3 sequence is 13 residues long. Germline CDR1 is WNHNN and CDR2 is SYGVQD (reference sequence). CDR3 region: CASSREPDYGYTF. CDR3 sequence (DNA): TGCGCCAGCAGTAGGGAGCCTGACTATGGCTACACCTTC.

As concerns this clone: Other DNA sequences in the same sample also yield this CDR3. This chain's CDR3 is CASSVADRNTEAFF. DNA for the CDR3: TGTGCCAGCAGCGTAGCGGACAGGAACACTGAAGCTTTCTTT. The genes are TRBV9 and TRBJ1-1; possibly TRBD1 for D (6 bases). Germline V gene sequence: CDR1 SGDLS, CDR2 YYNGEE. Trimming removed 0 bases at V and 1 base at J, with 7 bases between. The CDR3 totals 14 residues.

The V call is TRBV25-1, the J call TRBJ1-4, with D unresolved. The V end lost 2 bases, the J end lost 5 bases, and 12 bases lay between the germline ends. The V gene's germline CDR1 is MGHDK and CDR2 SYGVNS. The CDR3 has 15 residues. This CDR3 is CASSEIGQKNEKLFF. In nucleotides, the CDR3 is TGTGCCAGCAGTGAAATTGGGCAGAAGAATGAAAAACTGTTTTTT.

This clone was seen only once. This chain joins TRBV7-2 and TRBJ1-5; TRBD1 agrees at 7 bases. CDR1 and CDR2 (germline): SGHTA, FQGNSA. The CDR3 covers 16 residues. Trimming removed 5 bases from V and 0 bases from J; junction bases left unmatched: 7. CDR3 in DNA: TGTGCCAGCAGCCCCATGGACAGGTTTAGCAATCAGCCCCAGCATTTT. Its translation: CASSPMDRFSNQPQHF.

The chain combines TRBV10-3 with TRBJ2-1; 7 bases fit TRBD2. The CDR3 spans 15 residues. Germline V lookup: CDR1 ENHRY, CDR2 SYGVKD. Trimming cost V 0 bases and J 8 bases; bases outside gene matches: 7. CDR3 nucleotides: TGTGCCATCAGTGAGTCGAGGGAGGGTGGCGATGAGCAGTTCTTC. This translates into CAISESREGGDEQFF.

The chain couples TRBV19 to TRBJ1-2, with 9 bases aligning to TRBD1. From germline, CDR1 is LNHDA and CDR2 SQIVND (reference sequence). Germline trimming cut 6 bases from V and 0 bases from J; bases unmatched to any gene: 8. The CDR3 loop spans 16 amino acids. CDR3 amino acids: CASSRDRETANYGYTF. CDR3 bases: TGTGCCAGTAGCCGGGACAGGGAAACGGCTAACTATGGCTACACCTTC.

This chain links TRBV6-6 with TRBJ2-5, with D hard to call. The CDR3 contains 14 residues. The V gene lost 7 bases and the J gene lost 2 bases, with 14 bases spanning the gap. Germline lookup yields CDR1 MNHNY and CDR2 SVGAGI (reference sequence). The CDR3 protein is CASKVADSQETQYF. The CDR3 DNA reads TGTGCCAGCAAGGTTGCCGACTCACAAGAGACCCAGTACTTC.

The chain couples TRBV4-3 to TRBJ1-1; no definite D call. CDR3 length equals 16 residues. V shed 0 bases and J shed 1 base, with 12 bases lying between them. The germline CDR1 and CDR2 sequences are LGHNA and YSLEER. For the CDR3, the DNA is TGCGCCAGCAGCCAAGATCCTCTTGCGGCGAACACTGAAGCTTTCTTT. It yields the protein CASSQDPLAANTEAFF.

This clone was counted only a few times. The chain is built from TRBV7-9 and TRBJ1-2; D is perhaps TRBD1 (6 bases). CDR1 is SEHNR, CDR2 FQNEAQ, per germline (reference sequence). V lost 4 bases and J 6 bases, leaving 24 bases between the germline ends. This CDR3 is built from 17 residues. CDR3 in DNA: TGTGCCAGCAGCTCACTAGGGCATGGCAGGGGAGGGGATGGCTACACCTTC. It translates to CASSSLGHGRGGDGYTF.

This clone has a single count. Other DNA sequences in the sample encode the same CDR3. This chain joins TRBV5-4 and TRBJ2-5; TRBD2 matches 7 bases. The CDR3 has 16 residues. Per germline, CDR1 SGHNT and CDR2 YYREEE (reference sequence). V trimming: 0 bases; J trimming: 2 bases; junction bases outside the gene matches: 7. The CDR3 spells CASSLGAGVGQETQYF. CDR3 DNA: TGTGCCAGCAGCTTGGGGGCGGGAGTGGGTCAAGAGACCCAGTACTTC.

The V gene is TRBV27, the J gene TRBJ2-5; no reliable D call. This CDR3 spans 14 amino acids. The V gene's germline CDR1 is MNHEY and CDR2 SMNVEV (reference sequence). Trimming cost V 8 bases and J 1 base, with 14 bases left between them. The CDR3 sequence is CASSSLTAQETQYF. CDR3 DNA: TGTGCCAGCTCCTCGTTAACAGCCCAAGAGACCCAGTACTTC.

This clone has a single count. This chain uses TRBV18 with TRBJ1-2; 7 bases are a match to TRBD1. J gave up 10 bases and V 4 bases, and 12 bases lay outside the gene matches. CDR3 length: 14 residues. Germline V CDR1 and CDR2: KGHSH, LQKENI. CDR3 sequence (DNA): TGTGCCAGCTCACTTGGGACAGCCCCCGTGGACTACACCTTC. Amino acids: CASSLGTAPVDYTF.

In this sample, this clone turned up a few times. This sequence joins TRBV7-9 and TRBJ2-3; D perhaps matches TRBD2 (6 bases). This CDR3 has 12 residues. V was trimmed by 6 bases and J by 11 bases, leaving 15 bases between them. The germline V gene encodes CDR1 SEHNR and CDR2 FQNEAQ (reference sequence). The CDR3 DNA follows: TGTGCCAGCAGGCTGACTAGTCCGCAGCAGTATTTT. It specifies CASRLTSPQQYF. The whole variable domain, remainder taken from reference TRBV7-9 and TRBJ2-3, is DTGVSQNPRHKITKRGQNVTFRCDPISEHNRLYWYRQTLGQGPEFLTYFQNEAQLEKSRLLSDRFSAERPKGSFSTLEIQRTEQGDSAMYLCASRLTSPQQYFGPGTRLTVL.

V usage is TRBV30 and J usage is TRBJ1-1; maybe TRBD1 (5 bases). Germline V gene data show CDR1 as GTSNPN and CDR2 as SVGIG (reference sequence). The CDR3 consists of 18 residues. Trimming took off 3 bases at V and 10 bases at J, with 33 bases between the two ends. The CDR3 bases are TGTGCCTGGAGCCTGGAAGGATCAGGGCTAAAACCATCAAAGGGAGCTTTCTTT. Translation gives CAWSLEGSGLKPSKGAFF.

This clone was counted only a few times. The V gene is TRBV28, the J gene TRBJ2-5; D possibly corresponds to TRBD1 (6 bases). The CDR3 is made up of 17 amino acids. The germline gives CDR1 MDHEN, CDR2 SYDVKM. The V gene lost 5 bases and the J gene lost 3 bases, with 22 bases spanning the gap. CDR3 residues: CASSPQGQRVSEETQYF. In DNA form, the CDR3 reads TGTGCCAGCAGTCCCCAGGGGCAGAGGGTATCTGAAGAGACCCAGTACTTC.

This clone turned up a few times. This chain connects TRBV7-6 to TRBJ2-1; 10 nucleotides agree with TRBD2. CDR1 is SGHVS and CDR2 is FNYEAQ in the germline V gene. V shed 5 bases and J 8 bases; nucleotides not matched to a gene: 9. The CDR3 is made up of 15 amino acids. CDR3 DNA: TGTGCCAGCAGCCGGACTAGCGGTGGGGTGGATGAGCAGTTCTTC. It yields the protein CASSRTSGGVDEQFF.

This chain connects TRBV30 to TRBJ1-1, with D possibly matching TRBD1 (5 bases). CDR1 is GTSNPN and CDR2 is SVGIG in the germline V gene (reference sequence). The CDR3 runs to 15 residues. Trimming removed 8 bases at V and 3 bases at J, with 22 bases between. The CDR3 region has the DNA TGTGCCGTTAACTCCTGGGGGGTGGGATACACTGAAGCTTTCTTT. Protein sequence: CAVNSWGVGYTEAFF.

This clone has a handful of counts. V and J are TRBV9 and TRBJ2-1; D unresolved. Trimming cost V 2 bases and J 6 bases, with 18 bases left between them. The CDR3 spans 16 residues. Germline CDR1 and CDR2: SGDLS and YYNGEE. In DNA, the CDR3 is TGTGCCAGCAGCGTGGCCCCGACATTCCCCCCCAATGAGCAGTTCTTC. Its protein product is CASSVAPTFPPNEQFF.

This chain links TRBV6-1 with TRBJ2-3, with D possibly being TRBD1 (6 bases). V dropped 1 base and J dropped 1 base, with 6 bases sitting between them. The CDR3 runs to 14 residues. The germline CDR1 and CDR2 sequences are MNHNS and SASEGT. The CDR3 sequence is CASSEDRGTDTQYF. The CDR3 nucleotides are TGTGCCAGCAGTGAAGACAGGGGCACAGATACGCAGTATTTT.

This clone appeared a few times. This chain connects TRBV5-6 to TRBJ2-7, with 7 bases that match TRBD1. Germline values: CDR1 SGHDT, CDR2 YYEEEE. This CDR3 region has 14 residues. With 0 bases clipped from V and 3 bases from J, the junction kept 3 bases outside the gene matches. The CDR3 protein is CASSLGQGGYEQYF. The CDR3 coding sequence is TGTGCCAGCAGCTTGGGACAGGGTGGCTACGAGCAGTACTTC.

V usage is TRBV6-1 and J usage is TRBJ2-2; TRBD2 matches at 7 bases. The CDR3 is 14 amino acids. After removal of 10 bases from V and 4 bases from J, the junction contained 9 bases not matched to a gene. CDR1 is MNHNS, CDR2 SASEGT, per germline. CDR3 amino acids: CATPPPGGTGELFF. CDR3 bases: TGTGCCACACCTCCCCCGGGGGGCACCGGGGAGCTGTTTTTT.

For the CDR3, the DNA is TGTGCCAGTGAGGGACAGGGCGGTTATCAGCCCCAGCATTTT. It specifies CASEGQGGYQPQHF. V and J are TRBV19 and TRBJ1-5, with 9 positions matching TRBD1. Germline CDR1 is LNHDA and CDR2 is SQIVND (reference sequence). The V and J ends lost 8 bases and 5 bases, in that order; junction bases with no gene match: 7. The CDR3 contains 14 residues.

The chain couples TRBV6-5 to TRBJ2-1, with 9 positions matching TRBD2. CDR1 and CDR2 (germline): MNHEY, SVGAGI. The CDR3 sequence is 15 residues long. V dropped 5 bases and J dropped 7; count of bases not matched to a gene: 9. The CDR3 nucleotides read TGTGCCAGCAGTCGCCTAGCGGGAAACTTAAATGAGCAGTTCTTC. Translating it yields CASSRLAGNLNEQFF.